These 9 T cell receptor beta chains came from one sample sequenced in a study of blood T cell repertoires in COVID-19. Data came from immunoSEQ multiplex PCR; TCRdb stores just in-frame clones and leaves some out. The profile shows around 120,000 clones, around 87% of them singletons. The sequenced material came from peripheral blood. The receptors shown here come from a woman aged 60-75 years with COVID-19, enrolled during active disease.

In its sample, this clone was seen a few times. This chain uses TRBV9 with TRBJ2-2; no firm D call. The CDR3 loop spans 14 amino acids. In germline, CDR1 is SGDLS, CDR2 YYNGEE. Trimming stripped 1 base from V and 0 bases from J, with 4 bases between. The CDR3 sequence is CASSVYTNTGELFF. The CDR3 DNA sequence: TGTGCCAGCAGCGTATACACGAACACCGGGGAGCTGTTTTTT.

The rearrangement uses TRBV19 and TRBJ2-7; 7 nucleotides align to TRBD1. With V trimmed by 3 bases and J by 2 bases, 4 bases remained unmatched. The V gene's germline CDR1 is LNHDA and CDR2 SQIVND (reference sequence). This CDR3 region has 14 residues. CDR3 residues: CASSMSQGAYEQYF. Here the CDR3 DNA reads TGTGCCAGTAGTATGTCTCAGGGGGCCTACGAGCAGTACTTC. The whole variable domain, remainder taken from reference TRBV19 and TRBJ2-7, is DGGITQSPKYLFRKEGQNVTLSCEQNLNHDAMYWYRQDPGQGLRLIYYSQIVNDFQKGDIAEGYSVSREKKESFPLTVTSAQKNPTAFYLCASSMSQGAYEQYFGPGTRLTVT.

The V call is TRBV6-5, the J call TRBJ2-2, with 7 bases that match TRBD1. Looked up from germline, CDR1 is MNHEY and CDR2 is SVGAGI. The CDR3 covers 14 residues. Losses at the gene ends were 9 bases for V and 5 bases for J; bases not matched to a gene: 9. The CDR3 coding sequence is TGTGCCAGTACAGGGGTTGCAGAGACCGGGGAGCTGTTTTTT. This encodes CASTGVAETGELFF.

This chain joins TRBV7-2 and TRBJ2-1; D may be TRBD1 (5 bases). The CDR3 consists of 13 residues. The V end lost 5 bases, the J end lost 7 bases, and 12 bases lay between the germline ends. From germline, CDR1 is SGHTA and CDR2 FQGNSA. CDR3 DNA sequence: TGTGCCAGCAGCCCAATCGCAGGGAATGAGCAGTTCTTC. Translated: CASSPIAGNEQFF.

A single count supports this clone. This chain joins TRBV7-6 and TRBJ2-7; 9 bases line up with TRBD2. Trimming took 3 bases from V and 1 from J; bases not matched to a gene: 4. In germline, CDR1 is SGHVS, CDR2 FNYEAQ. This CDR3 is 15 amino acids long. The CDR3 sequence: CASSFGGGGSYEQYF. The CDR3 coding sequence is TGTGCCAGCAGCTTCGGCGGGGGGGGTTCCTACGAGCAGTACTTC.

This chain connects TRBV29-1 to TRBJ1-4; unclear D gene. V lost 7 bases and J lost 11, with 20 bases in between. Germline assignment: CDR1 SQVTM and CDR2 ANQGSEA. This CDR3 region has 13 residues. The CDR3, as DNA: TGCAGCGGATCATGGACTGGGGATGGGAAACTGTTTTTT. Translating gives CSGSWTGDGKLFF.

The chain links TRBV5-1 to TRBJ1-2; tentatively, D is TRBD1 (6 bases). CDR1 and CDR2 (germline): SGHRS, YFSETQ. The CDR3 sequence is 14 residues long. The V and J ends lost 2 bases and 0 bases respectively, with 8 bases between them. CDR3 DNA: TGCGCCAGCAGCTTACAGGGAGCTAACTATGGCTACACCTTC. Encoded protein: CASSLQGANYGYTF.

V gene TRBV25-1 combines with J gene TRBJ1-1; 10 bases are shared with TRBD1. The V segment lost 2 bases and the J segment 4 bases; nucleotides outside the gene matches: 7. There are 16 residues in the CDR3. The germline CDR1 and CDR2 sequences are MGHDK and SYGVNS. The CDR3 spells CASSEGSGQGSTEAFF. In DNA form, the CDR3 reads TGTGCCAGCAGTGAAGGGTCGGGACAGGGGAGCACTGAAGCTTTCTTT.

V is TRBV6-5 and J is TRBJ1-1, with D possibly being TRBD1 (5 bases). The V and J ends lost 0 bases and 4 bases respectively, with 9 bases between them. The CDR3 has 14 amino acids. CDR1 is MNHEY, CDR2 SVGAGI, per germline. The CDR3: CASSYSTGGTEAFF. CDR3 DNA sequence: TGTGCCAGCAGTTACTCTACCGGGGGCACTGAAGCTTTCTTT.